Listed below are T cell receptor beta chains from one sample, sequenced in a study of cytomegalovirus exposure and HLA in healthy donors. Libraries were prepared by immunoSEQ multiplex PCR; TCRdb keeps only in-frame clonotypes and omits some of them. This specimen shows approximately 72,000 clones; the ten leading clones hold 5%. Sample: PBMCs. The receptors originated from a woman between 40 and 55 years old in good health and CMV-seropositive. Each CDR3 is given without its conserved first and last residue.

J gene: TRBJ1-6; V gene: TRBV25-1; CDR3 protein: ASTGQRNSPLH
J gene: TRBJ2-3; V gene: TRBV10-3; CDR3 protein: AISFEGARGDTQY
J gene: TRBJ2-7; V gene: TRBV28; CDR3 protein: ASSFGTESHEQY
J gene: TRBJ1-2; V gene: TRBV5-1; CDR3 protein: ACSLVAGDGYT
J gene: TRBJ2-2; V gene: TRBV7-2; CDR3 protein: ASSLVAGGQGGWLF
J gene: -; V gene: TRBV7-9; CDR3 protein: AVHVISYEQY
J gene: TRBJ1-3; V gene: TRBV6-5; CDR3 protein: ASSLRRVSGNTIY
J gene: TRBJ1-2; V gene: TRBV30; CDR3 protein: AVQGYYGYT
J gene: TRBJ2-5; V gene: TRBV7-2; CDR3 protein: ASSTRRGETQY
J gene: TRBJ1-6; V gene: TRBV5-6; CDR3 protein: ASSMGQSNSPLH
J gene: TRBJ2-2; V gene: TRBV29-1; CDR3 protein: SVPGQGTNTGELF
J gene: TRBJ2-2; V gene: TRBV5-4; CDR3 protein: ASSLKGGSNTGELF
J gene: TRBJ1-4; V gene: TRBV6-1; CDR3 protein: ASSEGTENEKLF
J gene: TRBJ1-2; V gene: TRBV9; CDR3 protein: ASSVVGGPGYT
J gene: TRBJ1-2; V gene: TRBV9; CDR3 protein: ASSVVPGQDIYGYT
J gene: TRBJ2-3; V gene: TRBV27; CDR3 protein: ASSLMGGRNPDTQY
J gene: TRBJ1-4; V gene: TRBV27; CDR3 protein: ASSFEGAFNEKLF
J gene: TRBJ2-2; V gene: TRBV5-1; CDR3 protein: ASSLAASNTGELF
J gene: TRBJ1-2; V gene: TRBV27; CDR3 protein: ASSLGTGISGYT
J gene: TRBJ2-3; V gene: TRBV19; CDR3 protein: ASSRPGQGTDTQY
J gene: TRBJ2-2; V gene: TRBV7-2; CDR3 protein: ASSPTGMRTGELF
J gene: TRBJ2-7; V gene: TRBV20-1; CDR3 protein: SGLVFYEQY
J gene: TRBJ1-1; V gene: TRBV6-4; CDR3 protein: ASSDTDRRTEAF
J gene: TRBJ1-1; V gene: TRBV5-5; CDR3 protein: ASSPTGGNTEAF
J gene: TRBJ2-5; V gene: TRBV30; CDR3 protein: AWSVLIGGETQY
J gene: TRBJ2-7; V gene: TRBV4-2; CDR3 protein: ASSQEVISSYEQY
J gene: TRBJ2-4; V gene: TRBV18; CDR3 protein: ASARDRGENIQY
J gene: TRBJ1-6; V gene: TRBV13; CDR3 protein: ASSLRDSRSPLH
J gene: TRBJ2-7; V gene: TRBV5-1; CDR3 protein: ASSRGSGEIQQY
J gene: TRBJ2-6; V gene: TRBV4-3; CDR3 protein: ASSPKGRLSVSGANVLT
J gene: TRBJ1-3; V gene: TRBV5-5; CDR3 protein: ASSLAGGSGNTIY
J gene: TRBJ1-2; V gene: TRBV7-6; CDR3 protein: ASSLEGLGGYT
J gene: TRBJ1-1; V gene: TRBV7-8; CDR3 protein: ASRPDRANTEAF
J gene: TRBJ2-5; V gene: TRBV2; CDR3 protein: ASSVQSSGETQY
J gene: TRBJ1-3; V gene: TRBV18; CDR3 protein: ASSPDRGPGNTIY
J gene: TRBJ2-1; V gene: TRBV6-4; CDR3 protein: ASAPGGGAWSNEQF
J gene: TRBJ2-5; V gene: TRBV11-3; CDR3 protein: ASSLGEGGQETQY
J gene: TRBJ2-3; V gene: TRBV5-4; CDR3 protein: ASSDGGTLSTDTQY